Listed here are 30 T cell receptor beta chains from one sample, sequenced in a study of CD8 T cells in ankylosing spondylitis. MiXCR was run by TCRdb on the 5' RACE reads, yielding one entry per CDR3 protein. Of under 300,000 distinct CDR3 sequences listed, around 7.8% were seen once; the top ten hold around 6.8%. Sequenced material: blood, either unsorted or a sorted T cell fraction (not recorded which). The receptors originated from a male donor with ankylosing spondylitis or in good health (not recorded which).

This clonotype has at least ten counts. V gene TRBV5-1 combines with J gene TRBJ1-1; no clear D gene. This CDR3 is 13 amino acids long. Trimming removed 0 bases at V and 7 bases at J, with 10 bases between. Germline CDR1 SGHRS, CDR2 YFSETQ. The CDR3 loop is CASSLGGGLEAFF. As DNA, the CDR3 is TGCGCCAGCAGCTTGGGGGGAGGACTTGAAGCTTTCTTT.

This clonotype has more than one count but fewer than ten. J is TRBJ2-7 and V is TRBV5-1; no clear D gene. This CDR3 has 14 amino acids. V gave up 8 bases and J gave up 1 base, with 16 bases separating them. Germline V gene sequence: CDR1 SGHRS, CDR2 YFSETQ. The CDR3 DNA reads as TGCGCCAGTCGGCCTGGGGATTCATCCTACGAGCAGTACTTC. This gives the protein CASRPGDSSYEQYF.

This clonotype was counted only a few times. The chain carries TRBV2 and TRBJ2-3, with D perhaps matching TRBD2 (5 bases). V lost 0 bases and J lost 4, with 17 bases in between. Germline CDR1 is SNHLY and CDR2 is FYNNEI. This CDR3 has 17 amino acids. The CDR3 sequence is CASSEARASGLSDTQYF. In nucleotides, the CDR3 is TGTGCCAGCAGTGAAGCGCGCGCAAGCGGACTTTCAGATACGCAGTATTTT.

This clonotype has at least ten counts. The gene calls are TRBV27 and TRBJ2-7, with D hard to call. The CDR3 totals 14 residues. The germline gives CDR1 MNHEY, CDR2 SMNVEV (reference sequence). Trimming shortened V by 2 bases and J by 3 bases, and 11 bases separated the two germline ends. CDR3 protein: CASSLGREYYEQYF. The CDR3 coding sequence is TGTGCCAGCAGTTTAGGAAGGGAATACTACGAGCAGTACTTC.

This clonotype was detected ten times or more. The chain uses TRBV6-1 and TRBJ1-1; 9 bases map to TRBD1. Germline CDR1 and CDR2: MNHNS and SASEGT. J was trimmed by 4 bases and V by 4 bases; bases with no gene match: 10. The CDR3 totals 16 residues. The CDR3 DNA reads as TGTGCCAGCAGTGGGACCGGGACAGGGATCGGCACTGAAGCTTTCTTT. This encodes CASSGTGTGIGTEAFF.

This clonotype was seen many times. The rearrangement joins TRBV20-1 to TRBJ1-1, with 10 bases lining up with TRBD1. The CDR3 has 16 residues. Germline values: CDR1 DFQATT, CDR2 SNEGSKA (reference sequence). With 3 bases clipped from V and 3 bases from J, the junction kept 10 bases outside the gene matches. Written as DNA, the CDR3 is TGCAGTGCTAGGGGGGCTGGACAGGGGGTGGACACTGAAGCTTTCTTT. Residues: CSARGAGQGVDTEAFF.

This clonotype was observed at least ten times. The V and J genes are TRBV5-5 and TRBJ2-7; D is ambiguous. V was shortened by 0 bases and J by 7 bases, with 8 bases between the two germline ends. This CDR3 contains 12 residues. Per germline, CDR1 SGHKS and CDR2 YYEKEE (reference sequence). The CDR3 DNA reads as TGTGCCAGCAGCTTGGGAAGCAGAGAGCAGTACTTC. Translated, it gives CASSLGSREQYF.

This clonotype was counted at least ten times. The chain employs TRBV20-1 and TRBJ2-2, with TRBD1 as a possible D gene (6 bases). Trimming shortened V by 0 bases and J by 5 bases, and 10 bases separated the two germline ends. The CDR3 has 14 residues. Germline loops: CDR1 DFQATT, CDR2 SNEGSKA (reference sequence). The CDR3 here is CSARDSQGTGELFF. The CDR3 coding sequence is TGCAGTGCTAGAGATTCTCAGGGGACCGGGGAGCTGTTTTTT.

This clonotype was detected a few times. The chain couples TRBV20-1 to TRBJ2-7; D could derive from TRBD1 or TRBD2 (5 bases each). V was trimmed by 6 bases and J by 5 bases, leaving 17 bases between them. There are 13 residues in the CDR3. Germline V gene sequence: CDR1 DFQATT, CDR2 SNEGSKA (reference sequence). CDR3 sequence: CSASGPLVDEQYF. The CDR3 coding sequence is TGCAGTGCGTCGGGACCCCTCGTGGACGAGCAGTACTTC.

Many counts were recorded for this clonotype. V and J are TRBV20-1 and TRBJ2-4; TRBD2 matches at 7 bases. Trimming took 3 bases from V and 7 from J; bases not matched to a gene: 15. The germline gives CDR1 DFQATT, CDR2 SNEGSKA (reference sequence). The CDR3 has 16 residues. The CDR3 sequence is CSASGLAGVVGNIQYF. CDR3 nucleotides: TGCAGTGCTAGCGGGTTGGCGGGAGTAGTGGGGAACATTCAGTACTTC.

The J gene is TRBJ1-1, the V gene TRBV30; possible D gene TRBD1, 6 bases. Germline lookup yields CDR1 GTSNPN and CDR2 SVGIG (reference sequence). The CDR3 contains 12 residues. Trimming took off 2 bases at V and 6 bases at J, with 10 bases between the two ends. The CDR3 sequence: CAWSMGGAEAFF. The CDR3 DNA follows: TGTGCCTGGAGTATGGGGGGCGCTGAAGCTTTCTTT.

This clonotype was seen at least ten times. V and J are TRBV3-1 and TRBJ2-5; D may be TRBD1 (7 bases). V was pared by 2 bases and J by 3 bases, with 10 bases between. Germline CDR1 LGHDT, CDR2 YNNKEL (reference sequence). The CDR3 consists of 14 residues. The CDR3 region is CASSQSGGKETQYF. The CDR3 coding sequence is TGTGCCAGCAGCCAATCAGGGGGGAAAGAGACCCAGTACTTC.

The chain carries TRBV7-8 and TRBJ2-1; maybe TRBD2 (5 bases). This CDR3 has 16 residues. Germline V gene data show CDR1 as SGHVS and CDR2 as FQNEAQ. V lost 5 bases to trimming and J lost 2 bases, with 16 bases between them. The CDR3 DNA reads as TGTGCCAGCAGCCAAGGAGCGGCCAGCCCCTACAATGAGCAGTTCTTC. Residues: CASSQGAASPYNEQFF.

The chain employs TRBV6-1 and TRBJ2-7; TRBD2 agrees at 10 bases. This CDR3 has 16 amino acids. Trimming removed 6 bases from V and 3 bases from J; junction bases left unmatched: 11. Germline CDR1 is MNHNS and CDR2 is SASEGT. CDR3 amino acids: CASRIAGGPKFYEQYF. The CDR3 nucleotides read TGTGCCAGCAGAATAGCGGGAGGCCCTAAGTTCTACGAGCAGTACTTC.

This clonotype was counted many times. The chain carries TRBV6-2 or TRBV6-3 and TRBJ2-7; D not resolved. Germline V lookup: CDR1 MNHEY, CDR2 SVGEGT. The CDR3 totals 14 residues. V lost 1 base to trimming and J lost 4 bases, with 11 bases between them. The CDR3 here is CASSYFAAAYEQYF. Written as DNA, the CDR3 is TGTGCCAGCAGTTACTTCGCGGCGGCTTACGAGCAGTACTTC.

The chain has TRBV5-4 and TRBJ2-1, with a weak D call TRBD2 (6 bases). There are 16 residues in the CDR3. The ends were cut back, 3 bases at V and 10 bases at J, with 23 bases in the middle. CDR1 and CDR2 from the germline V gene are SGHNT and YYREEE (reference sequence). The CDR3 sequence: CASSWGGPSLSGEQFF. CDR3 nucleotide sequence: TGTGCCAGCAGCTGGGGAGGACCTAGCCTCTCGGGGGAGCAGTTCTTC.

This clonotype was counted ten times or more. The V and J genes are TRBV5-1 and TRBJ1-1, with unresolved D. The CDR3 consists of 13 residues. Germline values: CDR1 SGHRS, CDR2 YFSETQ. V lost 0 bases, J lost 4 bases, and 7 bases lay in between. CDR3 sequence (DNA): TGCGCCAGCAGCTTGGATCGCGCCACTGAAGCTTTCTTT. Protein sequence: CASSLDRATEAFF.

This clonotype was counted ten times or more. The chain's CDR3 is CSARFAGGGNEQFF. CDR3 coding DNA: TGCAGTGCTAGGTTTGCGGGAGGGGGCAATGAGCAGTTCTTC. The chain recombines TRBV20-1 with TRBJ2-1, with TRBD2 matching over 9 bases. This CDR3 has 14 residues. Trimming at V came to 3 bases and at J to 6 bases, leaving 6 bases not matched to a gene. CDR1 DFQATT and CDR2 SNEGSKA come from the germline V gene (reference sequence).

This clonotype was counted at least ten times. This chain uses TRBV5-1 with TRBJ2-4; TRBD2 matches 9 bases. The CDR3 has 16 residues. V was pared by 4 bases and J by 5 bases, with 10 bases of the junction left unmatched. The germline V gene has CDR1 SGHRS and CDR2 YFSETQ. The chain's CDR3 is CASSPGLAAGQNIQYF. The DNA for the CDR3 is TGCGCCAGCAGCCCGGGACTAGCAGCCGGCCAAAACATTCAGTACTTC.

This clonotype showed up many times. The chain uses TRBV20-1 and TRBJ1-2, with TRBD1 matching 8 bases. The CDR3 is 12 amino acids. With V trimmed by 5 bases and J by 4 bases, 3 bases remained unmatched. CDR1 and CDR2 (germline): DFQATT, SNEGSKA (reference sequence). The CDR3 loop is CSAQDRAYGYTF. DNA for the CDR3: TGCAGTGCTCAGGACAGGGCCTATGGCTACACCTTC.

This clonotype was observed many times. J is TRBJ1-5 and V is TRBV4-2; no firm D call. V lost 3 bases and J 1 base, leaving 4 bases between the germline ends. Germline values: CDR1 LGHNA, CDR2 YNFKEQ. The CDR3 is made up of 13 amino acids. DNA of the CDR3: TGTGCCAGCAGCCAGGTCAGCAATCAGCCCCAGCATTTT. Its translation is CASSQVSNQPQHF.

This clonotype appeared a few times. V usage is TRBV14 and J usage is TRBJ2-4, with 14 bases identical to TRBD2. Germline CDR1 SGHDN, CDR2 FVKESK. The CDR3 has 18 amino acids. V shed 3 bases, J shed 3 bases, and the junction held 7 bases outside the gene matches. This CDR3 reads CASSHVGLAGDGKNIQYF. The CDR3 bases are TGTGCCAGCAGCCACGTGGGACTAGCGGGAGATGGCAAAAACATTCAGTACTTC.

The chain combines TRBV4-3 with TRBJ2-2; 7 bases map to TRBD1. J was trimmed by 2 bases and V by 2 bases; bases with no gene match: 8. This CDR3 is built from 17 residues. CDR1 LGHNA and CDR2 YSLEER come from the germline V gene. The CDR3 spells CASSQFRQGTNTGELFF. Here the CDR3 DNA reads TGCGCCAGCAGCCAATTTCGACAGGGTACAAACACCGGGGAGCTGTTTTTT.

The table lists this clonotype with many counts. The chain joins TRBV20-1 to TRBJ2-7; D gene ambiguous. The CDR3 sequence is 11 residues long. Trimming removed 3 bases from V and 3 bases from J, with 6 bases in between. The germline CDR1 and CDR2 sequences are DFQATT and SNEGSKA (reference sequence). The CDR3 sequence: CSASNGYEQYF. The CDR3 DNA is TGCAGTGCTAGTAACGGCTACGAGCAGTACTTC.

This clonotype was picked up many times. The chain has TRBV5-1 and TRBJ2-7; D ambiguous. The V end was cut by 4 bases, the J end by 5 bases, with 19 bases between. CDR3 length: 15 amino acids. The germline gives CDR1 SGHRS, CDR2 YFSETQ. The CDR3 region has the DNA TGCGCCAGCAGCGGCATAGGAGCGAGCGAGAACGAGCAGTACTTC. Protein: CASSGIGASENEQYF.

This clonotype has a handful of counts. The chain employs TRBV7-3 and TRBJ2-1, with TRBD1 as a possible D gene (5 bases). CDR1 and CDR2 from the germline V gene are SGHTA and FQGTGA. The CDR3 spans 14 residues. V was pared by 1 base and J by 8 bases, with 12 bases between. For the CDR3, the DNA is TGTGCCAGCAGCTTAAGGGGCCCACCGCATGAGCAGTTCTTC. Amino acid sequence: CASSLRGPPHEQFF.

This clonotype occurred many times. The chain links TRBV5-6 to TRBJ2-6; the D is unclear. CDR1 SGHDT and CDR2 YYEEEE come from the germline V gene. This CDR3 spans 14 amino acids. V lost 5 bases and J lost 0, with 6 bases in between. CDR3 bases: TGTGCCAGCAGAGAATACTCTGGGGCCAACGTCCTGACTTTC. Protein product: CASREYSGANVLTF.

This clonotype was counted ten times or more. The chain is built from TRBV10-3 and TRBJ2-2; 7 bases are a match to TRBD1. Germline CDR1 is ENHRY and CDR2 is SYGVKD. The CDR3 extends over 15 amino acids. V gave up 6 bases and J gave up 0 bases; unmatched junction bases: 4. CDR3 sequence: CAISATGANTGELFF. CDR3 DNA sequence: TGTGCCATCAGCGCCACAGGGGCGAACACCGGGGAGCTGTTTTTT.

The table lists this clonotype with a few counts. This chain links TRBV7-2 with TRBJ2-7, with D possibly called TRBD1 or TRBD2 (5 bases each). Germline values: CDR1 SGHTA, CDR2 FQGNSA. The CDR3 runs to 14 residues. V lost 1 base, J lost 5 bases, and 12 bases lay in between. The CDR3 sequence is CASSLEKGRNEQYF. CDR3 in DNA: TGTGCCAGCAGCTTAGAAAAGGGGAGAAACGAGCAGTACTTC.

This clonotype turned up a few times. The chain is built from TRBV29-1 and TRBJ2-1; 10 bases line up with TRBD2. The CDR3 has 14 residues. Trimming at V came to 8 bases and at J to 6 bases, leaving 10 bases not matched to a gene. Germline CDR1 SQVTM, CDR2 ANQGSEA. The CDR3 sequence is CSMELAGLTNEQFF. CDR3 in DNA: TGCAGCATGGAACTAGCGGGATTGACCAATGAGCAGTTCTTC.